This TCR beta chain was sequenced in a study of T cells after yellow fever vaccination. TCRdb independently ran MiXCR on the 5' RACE reads; one entry per CDR3 protein. The sample lists hundreds of thousands of distinct CDR3 sequences, around 3.9% occurring once. Sequences were derived from PBMCs, sampled on the day of the yellow fever booster vaccination. The sequence was obtained from a man aged 18 to 29 who received the YFV17D yellow fever vaccine.

CDR3 in amino acids: CASSFDFNEQFF. DNA of the CDR3: TGTGCCAGCAGTTTTGACTTCAATGAGCAGTTCTTC. The chain links TRBV12-3 or TRBV12-4 to TRBJ2-1; no clear D gene. CDR3 size: 12 residues. V shed 3 bases and J shed 6 bases, with 6 bases lying between them.